The 17 T cell receptor beta chains presented below share a single source sample, sequenced in a study of blood T cell repertoires in COVID-19. TCRdb's copy holds only in-frame clones and misses some; the assay was immunoSEQ multiplex PCR. This table holds about 530,000 clones, about 89% found once. The sequenced sample was peripheral blood. These receptor sequences come from a woman between 45 and 65 years old with COVID-19, enrolled during active disease.

The gene calls are TRBV9 and TRBJ1-2, with D perhaps matching TRBD1 (5 bases). Germline assignment: CDR1 SGDLS and CDR2 YYNGEE. The CDR3 runs 16 residues. V dropped 0 bases and J dropped 3 bases, with 15 bases sitting between them. CDR3 bases: TGTGCCAGCAGCGTAGCTTCTTCAGGGCTGGACTATGGCTACACCTTC. The encoded protein is CASSVASSGLDYGYTF. The full variable domain, with the rest looked up from reference TRBV9 and TRBJ1-2, is DSGVTQTPKHLITATGQRVTLRCSPRSGDLSVYWYQQSLDQGLQFLIQYYNGEERAKGNILERFSAQQFPDLHSELNLSSLELGDSALYFCASSVASSGLDYGYTFGSGTRLTVV.

V and J are TRBV6-5 and TRBJ1-2; tentative D call: TRBD1 (6 bases). The CDR3 spans 15 residues. V gave up 4 bases and J gave up 4 bases, with 16 bases separating them. The V gene's germline CDR1 is MNHEY and CDR2 SVGAGI. The chain's CDR3 is CASSSLLPDSYGYTF. The CDR3 coding sequence is TGTGCCAGCAGTTCCCTACTACCGGACAGCTATGGCTACACCTTC.

This chain connects TRBV9 to TRBJ2-5; D is possibly TRBD2 (6 bases). Germline V gene sequence: CDR1 SGDLS, CDR2 YYNGEE. The V end lost 2 bases, the J end lost 2 bases, and 13 bases lay between the germline ends. CDR3 length: 15 residues. The CDR3 nucleotides are TGTGCCAGCAGCGTTACCGGGACTGCACAAGAGACCCAGTACTTC. This gives the protein CASSVTGTAQETQYF.

In the case of this clone: Within the sample, other DNA sequences also encode this same CDR3. The V and J genes are TRBV5-1 and TRBJ1-1; a possible D gene is TRBD1 (6 bases). CDR1 is SGHRS and CDR2 is YFSETQ in the germline V gene. V lost 1 base to trimming and J lost 5 bases, with 6 bases between them. There are 12 residues in the CDR3. The DNA of the CDR3 is TGCGCCAGCAGCTTGACAGGGACTGAAGCTTTCTTT. It codes for CASSLTGTEAFF.

The V gene is TRBV5-8, the J gene TRBJ1-2, with D unclear. Deletions cut 6 bases from V and 9 bases from J, with 15 bases between. Germline V CDR1 and CDR2: SGHTS, YDEGEE. This CDR3 contains 12 residues. The CDR3 bases are TGTGCCAGCAACTTACGGAGAGTTAGCTACACCTTC. This translates into CASNLRRVSYTF.

This chain connects TRBV7-9 to TRBJ1-1, with D perhaps matching TRBD1 (6 bases). This CDR3 contains 14 residues. V was pared by 4 bases and J by 5 bases, with 14 bases between. Looked up from germline, CDR1 is SEHNR and CDR2 is FQNEAQ (reference sequence). This CDR3 reads CASSYTGTQTEAFF. The CDR3 nucleotides read TGTGCCAGCAGCTATACAGGGACCCAGACTGAAGCTTTCTTT.

There are a few counts of this clone. The V gene is TRBV9, the J gene TRBJ2-3, with a tentative D call TRBD2 (5 bases). Germline V gene sequence: CDR1 SGDLS, CDR2 YYNGEE. The V end was cut by 1 base, the J end by 4 bases, with 13 bases between. This CDR3 is built from 15 residues. This chain's CDR3 is CASSVTTLASDTQYF. The DNA for the CDR3 is TGTGCCAGCAGCGTAACAACGCTAGCATCAGATACGCAGTATTTT.

This clone was counted only a few times. The chain joins TRBV6-5 to TRBJ2-2; weak D call: TRBD1 (6 bases). The CDR3 is made up of 15 amino acids. The germline V gene has CDR1 MNHEY and CDR2 SVGAGI. The ends were cut back, 6 bases at V and 0 bases at J, with 11 bases in the middle. The CDR3 nucleotides read TGTGCCAGCAGCTTCGACAGGCCGAACACCGGGGAGCTGTTTTTT. Its protein product is CASSFDRPNTGELFF.

This clone was counted only a few times. The chain couples TRBV3-1 (or the pseudogene TRBV3-2) to TRBJ1-3; D is ambiguous. The germline V gene encodes CDR1 LGHDT and CDR2 YNNKEL (reference sequence). The CDR3 runs to 13 residues. Trimming took off 3 bases at V and 4 bases at J, with 7 bases between the two ends. In DNA form, the CDR3 reads TGTGCCAGCAGCCACATACTCGGAAACACCATATATTTT. Encoded protein: CASSHILGNTIYF.

This chain uses TRBV5-6 with TRBJ2-5, with D perhaps matching TRBD2 (6 bases). This CDR3 has 12 amino acids. Trimming removed 8 bases from V and 5 bases from J, with 13 bases in between. Germline V lookup: CDR1 SGHDT, CDR2 YYEEEE. As DNA, the CDR3 is TGTGCCAGTACGGAGGGGCGTGAGACCCAGTACTTC. Translated, it gives CASTEGRETQYF.

The rearrangement joins TRBV27 to TRBJ1-5; 10 bases are shared with TRBD1. Germline CDR1 reads MNHEY; CDR2 reads SMNVEV (reference sequence). V gave up 5 bases and J gave up 4 bases; unmatched junction bases: 11. CDR3 length: 17 residues. CDR3 bases: TGTGCCAGCAGTCAAAACTCCGGGACAGGGGCGAATCAGCCCCAGCATTTT. It codes for CASSQNSGTGANQPQHF.

The chain's CDR3 is CASSAAGGTDTQYF. CDR3 DNA sequence: TGTGCCAGCAGCGCTGCAGGGGGCACAGATACGCAGTATTTT. This chain joins TRBV9 and TRBJ2-3, with D possibly being TRBD1 (6 bases). Germline CDR1 and CDR2: SGDLS and YYNGEE. The CDR3 spans 14 residues. V was shortened by 3 bases and J by 1 base, with 9 bases between the two germline ends.

The CDR3 here is CASSVEKGRGEKLFF. The CDR3 DNA is TGTGCCAGCAGCGTAGAAAAGGGTCGGGGGGAAAAACTGTTTTTT. The V gene is TRBV9, the J gene TRBJ1-4; a weak D match, TRBD1 (5 bases). From germline, CDR1 is SGDLS and CDR2 YYNGEE. V lost 0 bases to trimming and J lost 8 bases, with 14 bases between them. CDR3 length: 15 residues.

A remark on this clone: The same CDR3 arises from other DNA sequences in this sample as well. V is TRBV11-2 and J is TRBJ2-3, with unresolved D. The germline V and J ends were trimmed by 1 base and 1 base, with 3 bases remaining between them. Germline CDR1 is SGHAT and CDR2 is FQNNGV. CDR3 length: 13 amino acids. Here the CDR3 reads CASSLAGTDTQYF. CDR3 bases: TGTGCCAGCAGCTTAGCAGGCACAGATACGCAGTATTTT.

The V and J genes are TRBV2 and TRBJ1-5; D not resolved. The CDR3 contains 13 residues. The V gene lost 1 base and the J gene lost 7 bases, with 8 bases spanning the gap. Germline values: CDR1 SNHLY, CDR2 FYNNEI. The CDR3 loop is CASSEGRGQPQHF. In DNA form, the CDR3 reads TGTGCCAGCAGTGAAGGGCGGGGACAGCCCCAGCATTTT.

At least ten counts were recorded for this clone. Here the CDR3 DNA reads TGCGCCAGCAGCCAGACAGGGATCAACACTGAAGCTTTCTTT. This sequence encodes CASSQTGINTEAFF. The chain joins TRBV5-1 to TRBJ1-1; TRBD1 matches 7 bases. This CDR3 spans 14 amino acids. CDR1 SGHRS and CDR2 YFSETQ come from the germline V gene. Trimming removed 4 bases from V and 2 bases from J; junction bases left unmatched: 5.

The V call is TRBV28, the J call TRBJ2-3; tentative D call: TRBD2 (6 bases). Trimming took 4 bases from V and 3 from J, leaving 11 bases between them. The CDR3 totals 14 residues. In germline, CDR1 is MDHEN, CDR2 SYDVKM. The CDR3 sequence: CASSSGLLTDTQYF. Written as DNA, the CDR3 is TGTGCCAGCAGTTCGGGACTTTTAACAGATACGCAGTATTTT.